This section outlines one T cell receptor (beta chain) sequence together with its context. Other DNA sequences in this sample translate to the same CDR3. This specimen comes from a study of shared clonotypes between healthy human individuals. About the research overall: A couple of women and three men aged 18 to 49 made up the donors. Each donor's CD8 memory used one plate, CD8 naive two, each CD4 subset three.

The naive CD8 fraction comprised CD45RO-negative cells positively selected for CCR7 and excluded terminally differentiated effector memory CD45RA+ cells. Clones were read by immunoSEQ multiplex PCR, and TCRdb kept only the in-frame ones, dropping some. The repertoire includes 2 million or so clones, around 96% of them detected once, and about 1.1% sits in the top ten. V was cut by 1 base and J by 1 base, with 8 bases left in between. The CDR3 is made up of 14 amino acids. Germline-derived CDR1 and CDR2 are SGHAT and FQNNGV. The receptor's source is a man aged 18-30 years in good health. J is TRBJ2-7 and V is TRBV11-2; D is unclear. Sequencing was done on a sample of naive CD8+ T cells sorted from blood. The CDR3 sequence is CASSLAGDSYEQYF. The CDR3 coding sequence is TGTGCCAGCAGCTTAGCAGGCGATTCCTACGAGCAGTACTTC.